Shown below are 2 T cell receptor beta chains from a single sample sequenced in a study of identical twins. MiXCR was run by TCRdb on the 5' RACE reads, yielding one entry per CDR3 protein. The table includes 1.5 million to 2 million distinct CDR3 sequences, around 29% detected once. The sequenced sample consisted of cord blood. These receptors were obtained from a newborn girl in good health.

The chain links TRBV10-3 to TRBJ2-4, with TRBD2 identical over 10 bases. The end of the DNA aligns better with TRBJ2-5, so the J call may be wrong. Germline loops: CDR1 ENHRY, CDR2 SYGVKD. The CDR3 sequence is 17 residues long. The CDR3 DNA is TGTGCCATCCCCAGGCAAGCGGGAGGGCAAAATAAAGAGACCCAGTACTTC. It yields the protein CAIPRQAGGQNKETQYF.

This sequence joins TRBV2 and TRBJ1-2; 8 positions agree with TRBD1. With 11 bases clipped from V and 2 bases from J, the junction kept 4 bases outside the gene matches. The CDR3 runs 12 residues. Germline loops: CDR1 SNHLY, CDR2 FYNNEI. The CDR3 sequence: CAGRQGNYGYTF. In DNA form, the CDR3 reads TGTGCCGGTAGACAGGGGAACTATGGCTACACCTTC.